This TCR beta chain was captured in a study of blood T cell repertoires in COVID-19. Study-level information: In each case, the material was cDNA or gDNA derived from T cells, B-cell-depleted T cells, or PBMCs.

V shed 1 base and J shed 2 bases, with 8 bases lying between them. Per the germline V gene, CDR1 is SGDLS and CDR2 is YYNGEE. The CDR3 covers 14 residues. Authors' methods: Quantification of nucleated cells was approximated via reference gene primer amplification. Clones were read by immunoSEQ multiplex PCR, and TCRdb kept only the in-frame ones, dropping some. V and J calls and clone size are copied from that table; D and trimming were computed from the DNA. In the table there are tens of thousands of clones, around 69% of which are singletons. The sequence was obtained from a man between 65 and 85 years old with active or convalescent COVID-19. The V and J genes are TRBV9 and TRBJ2-3; D not certain. The sample comprised peripheral blood. The CDR3, as DNA: TGTGCCAGCAGCGTATCCCAGGACACAGATACGCAGTATTTT. This sequence encodes CASSVSQDTDTQYF.